One and the same sample provided the 3 T cell receptor beta chains below, sequenced in a study of neurological immune-mediated disorders (dated by TCRdb to 2018 to 2020). Receptor amplification or capture employed 5' RACE. Sequencing used an Illumina HiSeq 2500. TCRdb passed the public sequencing reads through fastp at Q25 and MiXCR, retaining productive beta sequences. Rows are unified per CDR3 protein, each entry keeping the most common DNA and genes. This sample has approximately 77,000 distinct CDR3 sequences in its table, and approximately 10% of those were observed once. 1.5% to 2% of the sample goes to the ten largest clones. Sequencing was performed on PBMCs. The receptors derive from a man between 50 and 59 years old in good health.

This clonotype came up a few times. V and J are TRBV4-1 and TRBJ2-5; 7 bases line up with TRBD1. CDR3 length: 14 amino acids. After removal of 4 bases from V and 3 bases from J, the junction contained 5 bases not matched to a gene. Germline V lookup: CDR1 MGHRA, CDR2 YSYEKL. CDR3 loop: CASSPGQRKETQYF. Here the CDR3 DNA reads TGCGCCAGCAGCCCGGGACAGAGGAAAGAGACCCAGTACTTC.

This clonotype was picked up many times. This chain links TRBV3-1 with TRBJ1-2; a possible D gene is TRBD1 (5 bases). Germline V gives CDR1 LGHDT, CDR2 YNNKEL (reference sequence). V lost 4 bases and J 2 bases, leaving 8 bases between the germline ends. The CDR3 sequence is 13 residues long. CDR3 protein: CASSLRENYGYTF. In DNA form, the CDR3 reads TGTGCCAGCAGCCTCAGGGAGAACTATGGCTACACCTTC.

Many counts were recorded for this clonotype. The V and J genes are TRBV7-2 and TRBJ2-2, with TRBD2 matching 12 bases. This CDR3 is 17 amino acids long. Trimming cost V 3 bases and J 6 bases; bases outside gene matches: 8. Germline V gives CDR1 SGHTA, CDR2 FQGNSA. The CDR3 region is CASSFGLAGLHAGELFF. As DNA, the CDR3 is TGTGCCAGCAGCTTCGGACTAGCGGGATTGCACGCCGGGGAGCTGTTTTTT.